The source of this TCR beta chain is a study of T cell repertoires in cytomegalovirus infection. MiXCR, run by TCRdb on the reads, gives a single entry per CDR3 protein. The sample carries approximately 770,000 distinct CDR3 sequences, 25% to 30% recorded once. Findings of the study overall: HLA-C-restricted CMV-specific TCR beta clonotypes were dominant in the ex vivo response.

This clonotype was seen only a few times. Its antigen is as yet unknown. The CDR3 extends over 13 amino acids. V was cut by 8 bases and J by 1 base, with 11 bases left in between. Germline lookup yields CDR1 MNHEY and CDR2 SVGEGT. This TCR came from a human donor in good health (CMV status not recorded). Some clones in this sample may be carry-over from other donors' samples. Sequenced here: cultured CD8+ T cells from PBMCs, sampled from culture after CMV antigen stimulation. The rearrangement uses TRBV6-2 or TRBV6-3 and TRBJ1-1; D gene ambiguous. The CDR3 DNA sequence: TGTGCCAGCGTGAGCGCTGGGAACACTGAAGCTTTCTTT. It specifies CASVSAGNTEAFF.